The 6 T cell receptor beta chains below come from one sample, sequenced in a study of OX40 agonist ivuxolimab in advanced cancers. Here immunoSEQ multiplex PCR was the method, and the copy in TCRdb shows in-frame clones only, minus some. The top ten hold 0.81% of the sample, which has roughly 120,000 clones, 85% to 95% seen once. The specimen was CD4+ or CD8+ T cells sorted from blood, collected in a trial of the OX40 agonist ivuxolimab. These receptors were collected from an adult with an advanced solid tumor such as melanoma, head and neck, liver or kidney cancer.

V and J are TRBV19 and TRBJ2-6; 7 nucleotides match TRBD2. The CDR3 loop spans 19 amino acids. Germline loops: CDR1 LNHDA, CDR2 SQIVND (reference sequence). J was trimmed by 0 bases and V by 4 bases; bases with no gene match: 12. This CDR3 reads CASSNEKRGRISGANVLTF. The CDR3 coding sequence is TGTGCCAGTAGTAACGAAAAGCGGGGTAGGATCTCTGGGGCCAACGTCCTGACTTTC.

The chain joins TRBV28 to TRBJ2-3; 7 nucleotides align to TRBD2. The trim removed 4 bases at V and 6 bases at J, leaving 10 bases unmatched. Germline CDR1 MDHEN, CDR2 SYDVKM. The CDR3 has 15 amino acids. CDR3 coding DNA: TGTGCCAGCAGTTCCCCAGGGCTAGCGGTGGATACGCAGTATTTT. This codes for CASSSPGLAVDTQYF.

This rearrangement joins TRBV5-1 to TRBJ2-2; 8 bases are shared with TRBD2. CDR1 is SGHRS, CDR2 YFSETQ, per germline. This CDR3 contains 17 residues. The V segment lost 2 bases and the J segment 4 bases; nucleotides outside the gene matches: 10. The CDR3 loop is CASSFPPPTSGTGELFF. In DNA form, the CDR3 reads TGCGCCAGCAGCTTCCCACCCCCTACTAGCGGCACCGGGGAGCTGTTTTTT. The full variable domain, with the rest looked up from reference TRBV5-1 and TRBJ2-2, is KAGVTQTPRYLIKTRGQQVTLSCSPISGHRSVSWYQQTPGQGLQFLFEYFSETQRNKGNFPGRFSGRQFSNSRSEMNVSTLELGDSALYLCASSFPPPTSGTGELFFGEGSRLTVL.

The chain employs TRBV7-9 and TRBJ2-6, with D perhaps TRBD2 (6 bases). The CDR3 is made up of 18 amino acids. Germline CDR1 SEHNR, CDR2 FQNEAQ (reference sequence). Trimming pared 5 bases from V and 1 base from J, leaving 18 bases between. CDR3 region: CASSPLVEGRSGANVLTF. The CDR3 DNA is TGTGCCAGCAGCCCCTTGGTGGAGGGACGGTCTGGGGCCAACGTCCTGACTTTC.

The chain links TRBV7-3 to TRBJ2-1, with 8 bases fitting TRBD2. Unmatched junction bases numbered 6, after V lost 4 bases and J lost 4 bases. Germline values: CDR1 SGHTA, CDR2 FQGTGA. The CDR3 extends over 15 amino acids. This CDR3 is CASSSRLAPYNEQFF. The CDR3 DNA reads TGTGCCAGCAGCTCCAGACTAGCGCCTTACAATGAGCAGTTCTTC.

The V call is TRBV29-1, the J call TRBJ2-1; D remains unclear. This CDR3 spans 12 amino acids. V was clipped by 0 bases and J by 8 bases, with 8 bases between them. From germline, CDR1 is SQVTM and CDR2 ANQGSEA. CDR3: CSVEDRADEQFF. DNA for the CDR3: TGCAGCGTTGAAGATCGAGCTGATGAGCAGTTCTTC.